Listed below are T cell receptor beta chains from one sample, sequenced in a study of HIV-infected patients and healthy controls. TCRdb ran MiXCR on the 5' RACE reads and lists one entry per CDR3 protein. The table includes roughly 15,000 distinct CDR3 sequences, more than 10% detected once. This sample comprised blood, obtained during antiretroviral therapy. These receptors all stem from an adult with HIV infection. The donor label of this sample is uncertain. CDR3s include the opening cysteine and the closing phenylalanine or tryptophan. Fields, in order: J gene, V gene, CDR3 length, clone size, D gene, CDR3 DNA, CDR3 protein. D genes are given only for firm matches. Clone sizes are given selectively: once, few, many, or a class where the clone is expanded.

>TRBJ2-7|TRBV4-1|15|many|NA
TGCGCCAGCAGCCAAGAGTCGGGTTTGACGTACGAGCAGTACTTC
CASSQESGLTYEQYF
>TRBJ2-5|TRBV20-1|13|many|NA
TGCAGTGCTGAGCCGGGACTTCAAGAGACCCAGTACTTC
CSAEPGLQETQYF
>TRBJ2-2|TRBV5-1|15|many|NA
TGCGCCAGCAGTTGGGACCTCGGCGGGGCCGGGGAGCTGTTTTTT
CASSWDLGGAGELFF
>TRBJ1-4|TRBV9|16|NA|TRBD1
TGTGCCAGCAGCGCAAATATACAGGGGGCGAATGAAAAACTGTTTTTT
CASSANIQGANEKLFF
>TRBJ2-7|TRBV13|15|many|TRBD1
TGTGCCAGCAGCCCGGGGACAGGGGCTTTGTACGAGCAGTACTTC
CASSPGTGALYEQYF
>TRBJ1-1|TRBV5-1|15|NA|NA
TGCGCCAGCAGCTCTCAATCTGGGGGGAACACTGAAGCTTTCTTT
CASSSQSGGNTEAFF
>TRBJ2-2|TRBV28|18|many|TRBD1
TGTGCCAGCAGTTTCAACAGGGGGCCAGGTTTTATTACCGGGGAGCTGTTTTTT
CASSFNRGPGFITGELFF
>TRBJ1-1|TRBV10-3|12|NA|NA
TGTGCCATCAGCCCACTGAACACTGAAGCTTTCTTT
CAISPLNTEAFF
>TRBJ2-7|TRBV28|15|NA|TRBD1
TGTGCCAGCAGTGAGGCGGGACAGGTGATCTACGAGCAGTACTTC
CASSEAGQVIYEQYF
>TRBJ1-3|TRBV7-8|13|many|NA
TGTGCCAGCAGGGACAGAGTGCGAAACACCATATATTTT
CASRDRVRNTIYF
>TRBJ2-7|TRBV5-4|14|many|TRBD2
TGTGCCAGCAGCTTGGACGGCGGGAGAAGCGAGCAGTACTTC
CASSLDGGRSEQYF
>TRBJ1-2|TRBV5-5|14|few|NA
TGTGCCAGCAGCTTGGAAGTCACTAACTATGGCTACACCTTC
CASSLEVTNYGYTF
>TRBJ2-3|TRBV5-1|17|many|TRBD2
TGCGCCAGCAGCTTGGATGGACTAGCGGGGGCTGTCGATACGCAGTATTTT
CASSLDGLAGAVDTQYF
>TRBJ2-1|TRBV6-5|15|few|TRBD2
TGTGCCAGCAGTCACGGGACTAGCGCCTACAATGAGCAGTTCTTC
CASSHGTSAYNEQFF
>TRBJ1-6|TRBV6-1|15|many|TRBD1
TGTGCCAGCAGTGAGGGACAGGGTGGGATTTCACCCCTCCACTTT
CASSEGQGGISPLHF
>TRBJ1-5|TRBV19|13|few|NA
TGTGCCAGTAGTGAGACTCGCAATCAGCCCCAGCATTTT
CASSETRNQPQHF
>TRBJ2-3|TRBV5-8|16|many|TRBD2
TGTGCCAGCAGCAATGAGCGGGGGAAGGGGACAGATACGCAGTATTTT
CASSNERGKGTDTQYF
>TRBJ2-7|TRBV10-2|13|many|NA
TGCGCCAGCACGGGGACCGATAGCTACGAGCAGTACTTC
CASTGTDSYEQYF
>TRBJ2-1|TRBV7-9|12|many|NA
TGTGCCAGCAGCTTGGGTGGGAGTGAGCAGTTCTTC
CASSLGGSEQFF
>TRBJ2-3|TRBV7-8|18|many|NA
TGTGCCAGCAGCTTAAATAGTCCGGCAGCCACTAGCACAGATACGCAGTATTTT
CASSLNSPAATSTDTQYF
>TRBJ2-1|TRBV9|16|NA|TRBD2
TGTGCCAGCAGCGTAGGGGGGGGAGGGCCTGGGGATGAGCAGTTCTTC
CASSVGGGGPGDEQFF
>TRBJ2-3|TRBV4-2|17|many|NA
TGTGCCAGCAGCCAAGATGAAGGGGCAGGGGGCACAGATACGCAGTATTTT
CASSQDEGAGGTDTQYF
>TRBJ2-5|TRBV29-1|16|NA|TRBD1
TGCAGCGTTGAAACTAAGACAGGGGAAGGTGGAGAGACCCAGTACTTC
CSVETKTGEGGETQYF